This entry concerns a single TCR beta chain. Its matching antigen is unknown. The unexposed donors gave CD4+ T cells in about 2011-2018, prior to COVID-19. CD4+ T cells were isolated from the cells after about nine days of culture. Cultures held two million PBMCs per well with around 9.7 IU/ml IL-2. The data belong to a study of CD4 T cells in relation to SARS-CoV-2 and coronaviruses. TCRdb keeps only in-frame clones here, not all; method: immunoSEQ multiplex PCR. The data contain 25,000 or so clones, about 80% of them singletons. General observations from the study: Roughly 65% of donors had memory CD4+ clonotypes crossrecognizing SARS-CoV-2 and common cold coronavirus spike.

CDR1 and CDR2 (germline): MNHEY, SMNVEV (reference sequence). The CDR3 runs 12 residues. This TCR came from a human donor in good health. This sequence joins TRBV27 and TRBJ2-7, with unresolved D. The J call may not be correct, given that the DNA end is closer to TRBJ2-5. The sequenced material came from CD4+ T cells from PBMCs, cultured in vitro. The CDR3 DNA reads as TGTGCCAGCAGTACCTCAGCCCGGACCCAGTACTTC. This sequence encodes CASSTSARTQYF.